This T cell receptor (beta chain) derives from a study of blood T cell repertoires in COVID-19. Across the study: Material from acute and convalescent COVID-19 was sourced from the United States, Italy and Spain.

The V and J ends lost 0 bases and 8 bases respectively, with 8 bases between them. This CDR3 has 12 amino acids. CDR1 is GTSNPN and CDR2 is SVGIG in the germline V gene (reference sequence). Only in-frame clones appear in the TCRdb table, and some are missing; sequencing was by immunoSEQ multiplex PCR. The repertoire has 60,000 to 80,000 clones, just over 85% of them found once; the top ten carry under 1.5%. The receptor was derived from an elderly woman with acute or convalescent COVID-19. The specimen was peripheral blood. This chain connects TRBV30 to TRBJ1-3; D may be TRBD1 (5 bases). The CDR3 protein is CAWSVTGYTIYF. In DNA, the CDR3 is TGTGCCTGGAGTGTAACAGGCTACACCATATATTTT.